Shown below are 25 T cell receptor beta chains from a single sample sequenced in a study of shared T cell receptors in the human thymus. TCRdb's table, derived via immunoSEQ multiplex PCR, lists solely in-frame clones and lacks some. Found here are some 660,000 clones, around 87% of them singletons; the top ten hold roughly 0.0089%. These data also formed part of another study, on human thymus T cells.

The sequencing sample was made of thymocytes. The receptors were sampled from a boy under two years old with a congenital heart defect.

The V call is TRBV10-3, the J call TRBJ1-1; no clear D gene. The germline gives CDR1 ENHRY, CDR2 SYGVKD. V was pared by 3 bases and J by 3 bases, with 14 bases between. This CDR3 is 15 amino acids long. CDR3 in amino acids: CAISDGGPPHTEAFF. DNA of the CDR3: TGTGCCATCAGTGACGGAGGGCCCCCGCACACTGAAGCTTTCTTT.

This rearrangement joins TRBV6-1 to TRBJ1-3; tentatively, D is TRBD1 (5 bases). Per the germline V gene, CDR1 is MNHNS and CDR2 is SASEGT. The CDR3 is 16 amino acids. Deletions cut 3 bases from V and 0 bases from J, with 12 bases between. The CDR3 spells CASSDGNRSSGNTIYF. The CDR3 region has the DNA TGTGCCAGCAGTGACGGAAACAGGAGCTCTGGAAACACCATATATTTT.

This chain uses TRBV5-1 with TRBJ2-1; 9 bases match TRBD1. The V gene's germline CDR1 is SGHRS and CDR2 YFSETQ. V trimming: 2 bases; J trimming: 3 bases; junction bases outside the gene matches: 9. The CDR3 totals 17 residues. The CDR3 is CASSFLDRGNLYNEQFF. In nucleotides, the CDR3 is TGCGCCAGCAGCTTTCTGGACAGGGGAAATCTCTACAATGAGCAGTTCTTC.

V usage is TRBV14 and J usage is TRBJ2-7, with D possibly being TRBD1 (6 bases). Germline V gene sequence: CDR1 SGHDN, CDR2 FVKESK. The CDR3 is 14 amino acids. Trimming pared 4 bases from V and 3 bases from J, leaving 13 bases between. The CDR3 nucleotides read TGTGCCAGCAGCCTGGACAGACACAACTACGAGCAGTACTTC. This translates into CASSLDRHNYEQYF.

This chain links TRBV27 with TRBJ1-6; 7 bases align to TRBD1. J was trimmed by 9 bases and V by 1 base; bases with no gene match: 12. Germline V lookup: CDR1 MNHEY, CDR2 SMNVEV (reference sequence). The CDR3 is 17 amino acids. CDR3 sequence: CASSLFPRTGSGSPLHF. The CDR3 bases are TGTGCCAGCAGTTTATTCCCCCGGACAGGTAGCGGTTCACCCCTCCACTTT.

The genes are TRBV30 and TRBJ2-7; TRBD2 matches 11 bases. The germline gives CDR1 GTSNPN, CDR2 SVGIG (reference sequence). V shed 3 bases, J shed 1 base, and the junction held 26 bases outside the gene matches. CDR3 length: 22 residues. The CDR3 DNA sequence: TGTGCCTGGAGCGCGATGAAATTAGCGGGAGGGCCTCAAGGGCAGCCATCCTACGAGCAGTACTTC. Translating it yields CAWSAMKLAGGPQGQPSYEQYF.

The chain links TRBV10-2 to TRBJ1-5, with a weak D call TRBD1 (5 bases). This CDR3 has 16 amino acids. Germline CDR1 is WSHSY and CDR2 is SAAADI. The V end lost 4 bases, the J end lost 4 bases, and 17 bases lay between the germline ends. This chain's CDR3 is CASSGVGGRGNQPQHF. The CDR3 nucleotides are TGCGCCAGCAGTGGGGTCGGCGGCCGGGGGAATCAGCCCCAGCATTTT.

The chain links TRBV28 to TRBJ1-6; 9 bases match TRBD1. V was clipped by 2 bases and J by 5 bases; unmatched bases: 19. The CDR3 consists of 21 residues. Germline-derived CDR1 and CDR2 are MDHEN and SYDVKM. CDR3 residues: CASSLRLWGTGILAHNSPLHF. Here the CDR3 DNA reads TGTGCCAGCAGTTTACGCCTTTGGGGGACAGGGATTTTGGCGCATAATTCACCCCTCCACTTT.

V usage is TRBV28 and J usage is TRBJ2-7, with 9 bases lining up with TRBD1. V dropped 7 bases and J dropped 1; count of bases not matched to a gene: 8. Germline V gene lookup returns CDR1 MDHEN and CDR2 SYDVKM. The CDR3 extends over 15 amino acids. CDR3 sequence: CASTNPGTGSYEQYF. The CDR3 nucleotides read TGTGCCAGCACCAATCCGGGGACAGGGTCCTACGAGCAGTACTTC.

The chain couples TRBV7-6 to TRBJ2-7; no definite D call. The CDR3 has 14 amino acids. V was clipped by 5 bases and J by 0 bases, with 11 bases between them. The germline CDR1 and CDR2 sequences are SGHVS and FNYEAQ. The DNA of the CDR3 is TGTGCCAGCAGCCGAGCACAGAGCTCCTACGAGCAGTACTTC. This gives the protein CASSRAQSSYEQYF.

A few counts support this clone. V usage is TRBV27 and J usage is TRBJ2-3; TRBD1 matches at 7 bases. CDR1 and CDR2 from the germline V gene are MNHEY and SMNVEV (reference sequence). The J segment lost 1 base and the V segment lost 5 bases, leaving 3 bases of the junction unmatched. This CDR3 spans 14 amino acids. The CDR3 spells CASSKGQGTDTQYF. CDR3 coding DNA: TGTGCCAGCAGTAAAGGACAGGGCACAGATACGCAGTATTTT.

This clone has just a few counts. The genes are TRBV30 and TRBJ2-1; the match to TRBD2 covers 8 bases. Germline CDR1 is GTSNPN and CDR2 is SVGIG (reference sequence). The CDR3 contains 14 residues. Trimming removed 4 bases from V and 5 bases from J; junction bases left unmatched: 7. Here the CDR3 DNA reads TGTGCCTGGACTTTAATGCGGGAGGACAATGAGCAGTTCTTC. Translated, it gives CAWTLMREDNEQFF.

V usage is TRBV7-2 and J usage is TRBJ2-1; 8 nucleotides agree with TRBD2. V dropped 6 bases and J dropped 8; count of bases not matched to a gene: 9. CDR3 length equals 14 residues. Germline loops: CDR1 SGHTA, CDR2 FQGNSA. The CDR3 sequence: CASRIGTSVYEQFF. The CDR3, as DNA: TGTGCCAGCAGGATCGGGACTAGTGTCTATGAGCAGTTCTTC.

As for this clone: Other DNA sequences in this specimen translate into the identical CDR3. This CDR3 is CASSGATEAFF. The CDR3 DNA sequence: TGTGCCAGCTCTGGGGCGACTGAAGCTTTCTTT. The chain is built from TRBV28 and TRBJ1-1; D may be TRBD1 (5 bases). The CDR3 runs 11 residues. Per the germline V gene, CDR1 is MDHEN and CDR2 is SYDVKM. The ends were cut back, 8 bases at V and 5 bases at J, with 9 bases in the middle.

Here the CDR3 reads CASSPTSGRAADTQYF. The CDR3 DNA sequence: TGCGCCAGCAGCCCTACTAGCGGGAGGGCCGCAGATACGCAGTATTTT. The chain has TRBV4-1 and TRBJ2-3; 13 nucleotides align to TRBD2. The CDR3 runs to 16 residues. V dropped 4 bases and J dropped 4; count of bases not matched to a gene: 5. Germline V lookup: CDR1 MGHRA, CDR2 YSYEKL.

The CDR3 nucleotides read TGTGCCATCAGTGAGTCGGGACAGCTTCTAGCCAAAAACATTCAGTACTTC. It codes for CAISESGQLLAKNIQYF. This chain uses TRBV10-3 with TRBJ2-4, with TRBD1 matching 7 bases. Germline V gene sequence: CDR1 ENHRY, CDR2 SYGVKD. This CDR3 is built from 17 residues. Losses at the gene ends were 0 bases for V and 0 bases for J; bases not matched to a gene: 5.

The chain has TRBV4-3 and TRBJ2-7; D is possibly TRBD2 (6 bases). Looked up from germline, CDR1 is LGHNA and CDR2 is YSLEER. The V and J ends lost 0 bases and 2 bases respectively, with 8 bases between them. The CDR3 is 14 residues long. The CDR3 DNA reads as TGCGCCAGCAGCCAAGAACGGGAGACCTACGAGCAGTACTTC. Translated: CASSQERETYEQYF.

This clone showed up just once. The chain uses TRBV7-9 and TRBJ2-1; 8 bases agree with TRBD2. CDR1 SEHNR and CDR2 FQNEAQ come from the germline V gene (reference sequence). V trimming: 2 bases; J trimming: 0 bases; junction bases outside the gene matches: 3. The CDR3 consists of 16 residues. CDR3 residues: CASSLTSGASYNEQFF. The CDR3 DNA is TGTGCCAGCAGCTTAACTAGCGGAGCCTCCTACAATGAGCAGTTCTTC.

The J gene is TRBJ2-3, the V gene TRBV2; 10 nucleotides match TRBD2. The CDR3 contains 17 residues. V gave up 1 base and J gave up 6 bases; unmatched junction bases: 10. Germline loops: CDR1 SNHLY, CDR2 FYNNEI. The CDR3 sequence: CASSEGASGGAGDTQYF. The CDR3, as DNA: TGTGCCAGCAGTGAAGGAGCGAGCGGGGGGGCAGGGGATACGCAGTATTTT.

This clone was seen a few times. Other DNA sequences in this specimen translate into the identical CDR3. The chain couples TRBV27 to TRBJ1-6, with 7 bases lining up with TRBD1. This CDR3 has 14 amino acids. J lost 5 bases, V lost 6 bases, and 4 bases had no gene match. Germline V CDR1 and CDR2: MNHEY, SMNVEV (reference sequence). The CDR3 nucleotides are TGTGCCAGCAGGGACAGGTCCCATAATTCACCCCTCCACTTT. Its protein product is CASRDRSHNSPLHF.

The rearrangement joins TRBV28 to TRBJ1-1, with 9 bases identical to TRBD1. Trimming cost V 3 bases and J 8 bases; bases outside gene matches: 10. CDR3 length: 15 amino acids. CDR1 is MDHEN and CDR2 is SYDVKM in the germline V gene. CDR3 DNA: TGTGCCAGCAGTTTTGGGGGGGGACAGGGCTGGGAAGCTTTCTTT. Encoded protein: CASSFGGGQGWEAFF.

This clone was counted once. This sequence joins TRBV6-5 and TRBJ2-4; the D gene is possibly TRBD1 (6 bases). Germline-derived CDR1 and CDR2 are MNHEY and SVGAGI. This CDR3 comprises 14 residues. V dropped 8 bases and J dropped 2 bases, with 13 bases sitting between them. This CDR3 is CASQNRASKNIQYF. The DNA for the CDR3 is TGTGCCAGCCAAAACAGGGCATCCAAAAACATTCAGTACTTC.

This clone showed up just a few times. This sample includes further DNA sequences coding for the same CDR3. The chain uses TRBV7-2 and TRBJ1-6; TRBD1 agrees at 7 bases. From germline, CDR1 is SGHTA and CDR2 FQGNSA. CDR3 length: 15 amino acids. After removal of 2 bases from V and 4 bases from J, the junction contained 2 bases not matched to a gene. The CDR3 sequence: CASSLKTGYNSPLHF. The CDR3 coding sequence is TGTGCCAGCAGCTTAAAGACAGGGTATAATTCACCCCTCCACTTT.

With respect to this clone: This specimen includes other DNA sequences encoding the same CDR3. The V gene is TRBV13, the J gene TRBJ1-6; a weak D match, TRBD1 (5 bases). This CDR3 has 15 amino acids. Trimming cost V 0 bases and J 10 bases, with 13 bases left between them. CDR1 and CDR2 from the germline V gene are PRHDT and FYEKMQ (reference sequence). In nucleotides, the CDR3 is TGTGCCAGCAGCTTAGGAATCAGGGTTCAATCACCCCTCCACTTT. Translating it yields CASSLGIRVQSPLHF.

This rearrangement joins TRBV4-1 to TRBJ2-1; D perhaps matches TRBD2 (6 bases). Germline V gene sequence: CDR1 MGHRA, CDR2 YSYEKL. The CDR3 spans 11 residues. The ends were cut back, 7 bases at V and 9 bases at J, with 10 bases in the middle. The DNA of the CDR3 is TGCGCCAGCAACGCGGGGAGTGAGCAGTTCTTC. This gives the protein CASNAGSEQFF.